This T cell receptor (beta chain) was recovered during a study of untreated major depressive disorder. V gave up 0 bases and J gave up 10 bases; unmatched junction bases: 6. The germline CDR1 and CDR2 sequences are SEHNR and FQNEAQ (reference sequence). This CDR3 is 15 amino acids long. Clones were sequenced by immunoSEQ multiplex PCR, and TCRdb holds only the in-frame ones, with some missing. Of 21,000 or so clones listed, more than 70% are singletons. All participants were of European descent. No current or lifetime mood disorder and depressive symptom score of 5 or less defined controls. CD4+ T cell purity was typically about 95%.

This TCR was recovered from a woman aged 30 to 39 in good health. The chain employs TRBV7-9 and TRBJ1-6; 7 nucleotides match TRBD1. Input material: CD4+ T cells from PBMCs. The CDR3 coding sequence is TGTGCCAGCAGCTTAGCATCAGGGGACAGATCACCCCTCCACTTT. Its protein product is CASSLASGDRSPLHF.